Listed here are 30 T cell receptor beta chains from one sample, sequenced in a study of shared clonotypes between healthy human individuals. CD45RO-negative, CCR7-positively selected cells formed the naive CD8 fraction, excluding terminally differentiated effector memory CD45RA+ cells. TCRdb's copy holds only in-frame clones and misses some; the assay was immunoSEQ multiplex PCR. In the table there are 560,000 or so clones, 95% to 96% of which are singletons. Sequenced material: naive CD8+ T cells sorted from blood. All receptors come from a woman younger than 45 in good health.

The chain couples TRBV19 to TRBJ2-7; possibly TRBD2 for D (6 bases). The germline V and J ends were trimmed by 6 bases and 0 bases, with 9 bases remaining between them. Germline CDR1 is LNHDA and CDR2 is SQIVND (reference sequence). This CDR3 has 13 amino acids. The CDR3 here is CASREGGSYEQYF. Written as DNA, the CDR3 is TGTGCCAGTAGGGAGGGCGGCTCCTACGAGCAGTACTTC.

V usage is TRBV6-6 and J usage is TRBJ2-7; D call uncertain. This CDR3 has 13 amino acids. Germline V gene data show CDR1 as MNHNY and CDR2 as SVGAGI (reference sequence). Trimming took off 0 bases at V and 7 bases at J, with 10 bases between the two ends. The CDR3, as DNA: TGTGCCAGCAGTTACTCTCCTAAGGCGGAGCAGTACTTC. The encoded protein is CASSYSPKAEQYF.

CDR3 sequence (DNA): TGTGCCAGCGGCGGACAGGGGAACAATCAGCCCCAGCATTTT. It is translated as CASGGQGNNQPQHF. The rearrangement links TRBV27 to TRBJ1-5, with 9 bases lining up with TRBD1. V lost 8 bases and J lost 3; bases outside the gene matches: 5. CDR1 and CDR2 (germline): MNHEY, SMNVEV (reference sequence). The CDR3 extends over 14 amino acids.

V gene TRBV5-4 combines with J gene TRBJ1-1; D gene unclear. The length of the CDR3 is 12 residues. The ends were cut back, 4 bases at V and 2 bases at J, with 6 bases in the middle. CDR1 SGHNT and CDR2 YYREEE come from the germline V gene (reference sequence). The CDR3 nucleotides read TGTGCCAGCAGCGAGACAAACACTGAAGCTTTCTTT. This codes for CASSETNTEAFF.

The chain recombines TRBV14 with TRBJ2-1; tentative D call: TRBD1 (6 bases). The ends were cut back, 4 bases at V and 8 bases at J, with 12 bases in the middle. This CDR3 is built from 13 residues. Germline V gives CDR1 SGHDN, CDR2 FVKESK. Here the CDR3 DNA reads TGTGCCAGCAGCCCCCACAGGGCCGATGAGCAGTTCTTC. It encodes CASSPHRADEQFF.

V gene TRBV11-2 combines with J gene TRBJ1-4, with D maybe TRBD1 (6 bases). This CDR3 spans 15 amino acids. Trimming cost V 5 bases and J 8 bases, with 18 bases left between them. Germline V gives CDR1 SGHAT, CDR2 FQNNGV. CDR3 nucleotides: TGTGCCAGCAGCGATACAGGCAAGGGGGACGAAAAACTGTTTTTT. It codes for CASSDTGKGDEKLFF.

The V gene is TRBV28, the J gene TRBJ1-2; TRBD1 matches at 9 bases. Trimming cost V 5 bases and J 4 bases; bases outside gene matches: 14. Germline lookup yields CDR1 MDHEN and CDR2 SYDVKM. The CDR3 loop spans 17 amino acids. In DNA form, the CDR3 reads TGTGCCAGCAGTCCAGACCCGGACAGGGGATGGAGCTATGGCTACACCTTC. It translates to CASSPDPDRGWSYGYTF.

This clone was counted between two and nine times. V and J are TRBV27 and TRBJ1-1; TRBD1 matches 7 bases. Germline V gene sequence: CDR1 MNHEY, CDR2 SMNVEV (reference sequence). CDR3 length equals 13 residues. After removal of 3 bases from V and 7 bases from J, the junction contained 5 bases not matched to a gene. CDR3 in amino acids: CASSLGRGIEAFF. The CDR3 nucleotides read TGTGCCAGCAGTTTGGGCAGGGGGATTGAAGCTTTCTTT.

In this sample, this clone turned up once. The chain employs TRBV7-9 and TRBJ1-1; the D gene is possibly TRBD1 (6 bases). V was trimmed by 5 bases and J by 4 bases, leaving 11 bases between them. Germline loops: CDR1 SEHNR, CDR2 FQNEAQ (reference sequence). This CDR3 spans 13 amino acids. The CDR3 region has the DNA TGTGCCAGCAGCCCAACAGGGCTCACTGAAGCTTTCTTT. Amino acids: CASSPTGLTEAFF.

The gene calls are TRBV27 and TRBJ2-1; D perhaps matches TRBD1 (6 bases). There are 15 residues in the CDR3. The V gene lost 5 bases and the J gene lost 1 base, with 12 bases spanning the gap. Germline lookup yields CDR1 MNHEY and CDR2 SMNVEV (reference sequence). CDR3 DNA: TGTGCCAGCAGTCTGGACAGTCCATCCTACAATGAGCAGTTCTTC. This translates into CASSLDSPSYNEQFF.

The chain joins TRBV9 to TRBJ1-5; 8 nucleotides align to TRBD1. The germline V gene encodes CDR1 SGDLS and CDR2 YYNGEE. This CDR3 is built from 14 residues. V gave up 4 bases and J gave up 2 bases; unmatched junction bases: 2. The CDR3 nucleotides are TGTGCCAGCAGCACGACAGGGGGCAATCAGCCCCAGCATTTT. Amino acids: CASSTTGGNQPQHF.

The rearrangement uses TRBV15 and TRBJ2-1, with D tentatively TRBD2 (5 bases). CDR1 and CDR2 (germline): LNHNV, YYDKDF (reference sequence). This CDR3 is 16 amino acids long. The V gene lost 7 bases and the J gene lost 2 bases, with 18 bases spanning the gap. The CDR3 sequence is CATTGGSGSPYNEQFF. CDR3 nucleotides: TGTGCCACCACTGGCGGGTCGGGGAGCCCCTACAATGAGCAGTTCTTC.

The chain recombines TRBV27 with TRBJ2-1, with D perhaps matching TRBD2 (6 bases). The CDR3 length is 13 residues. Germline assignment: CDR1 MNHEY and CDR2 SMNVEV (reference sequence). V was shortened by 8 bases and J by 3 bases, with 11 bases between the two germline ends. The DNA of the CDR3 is TGTGCCAGCGGCCGGGGGAGCTACAATGAGCAGTTCTTC. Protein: CASGRGSYNEQFF.

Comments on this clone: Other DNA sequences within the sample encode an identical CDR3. Written as DNA, the CDR3 is TGTGCCAGCAGCTCGCTCTACGAGCAGTACTTC. Protein sequence: CASSSLYEQYF. The chain links TRBV5-4 to TRBJ2-7; D unclear. The V gene's germline CDR1 is SGHNT and CDR2 YYREEE (reference sequence). CDR3 length equals 11 residues. V was shortened by 3 bases and J by 3 bases, with 4 bases between the two germline ends.

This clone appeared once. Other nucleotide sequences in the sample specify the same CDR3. CDR3 region: CASSFGRGTEAFF. Written as DNA, the CDR3 is TGTGCCAGCAGTTTTGGCAGGGGCACTGAAGCTTTCTTT. The chain joins TRBV27 to TRBJ1-1, with D possibly TRBD1 on 6 matching bases. This CDR3 is built from 13 residues. CDR1 is MNHEY and CDR2 is SMNVEV in the germline V gene (reference sequence). V was clipped by 3 bases and J by 4 bases, with 9 bases between them.

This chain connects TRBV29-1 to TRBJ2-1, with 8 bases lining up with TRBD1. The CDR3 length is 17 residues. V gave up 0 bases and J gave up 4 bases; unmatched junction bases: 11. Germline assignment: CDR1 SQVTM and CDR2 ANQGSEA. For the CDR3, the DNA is TGCAGCGTTGAAGATCTTCTTGGCAGGGGGCTGTACAATGAGCAGTTCTTC. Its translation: CSVEDLLGRGLYNEQFF.

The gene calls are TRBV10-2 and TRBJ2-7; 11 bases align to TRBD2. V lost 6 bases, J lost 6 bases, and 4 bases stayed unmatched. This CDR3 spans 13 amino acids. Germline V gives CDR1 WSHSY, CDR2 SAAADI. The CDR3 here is CASRHTSGSEQYF. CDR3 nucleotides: TGCGCCAGCAGGCACACTAGCGGGAGCGAGCAGTACTTC.

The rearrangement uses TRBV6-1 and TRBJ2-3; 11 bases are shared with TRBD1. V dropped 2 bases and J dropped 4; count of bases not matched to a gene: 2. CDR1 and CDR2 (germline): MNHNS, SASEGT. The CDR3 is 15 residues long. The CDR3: CASSELGQGADTQYF. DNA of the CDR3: TGTGCCAGCAGTGAATTGGGACAGGGGGCAGATACGCAGTATTTT.

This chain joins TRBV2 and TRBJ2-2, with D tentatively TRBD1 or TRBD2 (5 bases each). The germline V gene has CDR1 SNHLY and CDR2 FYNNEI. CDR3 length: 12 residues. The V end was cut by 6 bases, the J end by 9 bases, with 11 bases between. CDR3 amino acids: CASSHGARELFF. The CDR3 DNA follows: TGTGCCAGCAGCCACGGGGCCCGGGAGCTGTTTTTT.

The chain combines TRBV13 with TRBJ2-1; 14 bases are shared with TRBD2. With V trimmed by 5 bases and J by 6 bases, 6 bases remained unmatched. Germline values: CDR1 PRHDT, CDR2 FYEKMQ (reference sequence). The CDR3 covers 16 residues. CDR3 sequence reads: CASSEAGTSGSNEQFF. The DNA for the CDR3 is TGTGCCAGCAGCGAGGCCGGGACTAGCGGGAGCAATGAGCAGTTCTTC.

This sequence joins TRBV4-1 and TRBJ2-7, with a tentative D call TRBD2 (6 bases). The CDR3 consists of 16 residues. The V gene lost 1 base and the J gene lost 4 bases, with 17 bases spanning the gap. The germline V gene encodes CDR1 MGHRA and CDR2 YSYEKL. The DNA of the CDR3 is TGCGCCAGCAGCCAAGGAGTGACGGGAGCCCCATACGAGCAGTACTTC. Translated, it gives CASSQGVTGAPYEQYF.

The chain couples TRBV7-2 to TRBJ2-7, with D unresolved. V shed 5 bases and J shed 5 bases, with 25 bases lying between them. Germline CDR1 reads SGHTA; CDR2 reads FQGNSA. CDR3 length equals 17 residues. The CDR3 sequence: CASSPSPPGAEADEQYF. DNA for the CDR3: TGTGCCAGCAGCCCTTCCCCCCCCGGAGCAGAAGCCGACGAGCAGTACTTC.

As DNA, the CDR3 is TGTGCCAGCAGTTTGCTAGCGGGAAGTTCGGGAGAGCAGTACTTC. Amino acids: CASSLLAGSSGEQYF. The V gene is TRBV28, the J gene TRBJ2-7; 9 bases align to TRBD2. The trim removed 3 bases at V and 7 bases at J, leaving 10 bases unmatched. CDR3 length: 15 residues. Germline CDR1 is MDHEN and CDR2 is SYDVKM.

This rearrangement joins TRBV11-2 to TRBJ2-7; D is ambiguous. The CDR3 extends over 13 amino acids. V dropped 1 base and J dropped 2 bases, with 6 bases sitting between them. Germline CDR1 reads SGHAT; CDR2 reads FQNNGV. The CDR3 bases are TGTGCCAGCAGCTTAGCAGTTACCTACGAGCAGTACTTC. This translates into CASSLAVTYEQYF.

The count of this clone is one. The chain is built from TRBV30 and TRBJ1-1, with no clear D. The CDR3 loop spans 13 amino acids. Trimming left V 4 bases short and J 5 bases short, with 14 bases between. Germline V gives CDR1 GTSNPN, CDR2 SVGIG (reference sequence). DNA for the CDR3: TGTGCCTGGAACCTCGAGTCTTGGACTGAAGCTTTCTTT. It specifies CAWNLESWTEAFF. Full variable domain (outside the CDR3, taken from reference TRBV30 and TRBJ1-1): SQTIHQWPATLVQPVGSPLSLECTVEGTSNPNLYWYRQAAGRGLQLLFYSVGIGQISSEVPQNLSASRPQDRQFILSSKKLLLSDSGFYLCAWNLESWTEAFFGQGTRLTVV.

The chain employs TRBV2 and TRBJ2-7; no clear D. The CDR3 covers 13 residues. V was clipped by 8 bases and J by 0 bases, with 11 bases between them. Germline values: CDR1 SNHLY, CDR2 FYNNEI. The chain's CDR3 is CASLGEASYEQYF. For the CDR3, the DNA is TGTGCCAGCCTTGGGGAAGCCTCCTACGAGCAGTACTTC.

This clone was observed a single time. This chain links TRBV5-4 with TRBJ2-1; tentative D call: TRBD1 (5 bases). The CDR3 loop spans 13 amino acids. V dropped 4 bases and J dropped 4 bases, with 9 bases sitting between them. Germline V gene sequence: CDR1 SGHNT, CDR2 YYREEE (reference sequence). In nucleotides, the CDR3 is TGTGCCAGCAGCGACAGCCTATACAATGAGCAGTTCTTC. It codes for CASSDSLYNEQFF. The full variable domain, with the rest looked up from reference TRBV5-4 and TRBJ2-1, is ETGVTQSPTHLIKTRGQQVTLRCSSQSGHNTVSWYQQALGQGPQFIFQYYREEENGRGNFPPRFSGLQFPNYSSELNVNALELDDSALYLCASSDSLYNEQFFGPGTRLTVL.

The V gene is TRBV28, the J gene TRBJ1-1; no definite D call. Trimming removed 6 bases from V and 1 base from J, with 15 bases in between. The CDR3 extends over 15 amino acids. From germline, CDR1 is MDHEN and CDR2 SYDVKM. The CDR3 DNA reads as TGTGCCAGCAGCCCGGCCCCTACGCGGAACACTGAAGCTTTCTTT. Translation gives CASSPAPTRNTEAFF. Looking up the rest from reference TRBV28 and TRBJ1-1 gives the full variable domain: DVKVTQSSRYLVKRTGEKVFLECVQDMDHENMFWYRQDPGLGLRLIYFSYDVKMKEKGDIPEGYSVSREKKERFSLILESASTNQTSMYLCASSPAPTRNTEAFFGQGTRLTVV.

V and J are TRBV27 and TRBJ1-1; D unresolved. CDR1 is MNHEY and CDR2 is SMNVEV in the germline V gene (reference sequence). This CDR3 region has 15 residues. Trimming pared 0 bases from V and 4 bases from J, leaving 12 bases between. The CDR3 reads CASSLSTVLSTEAFF. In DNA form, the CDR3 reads TGTGCCAGCAGTTTATCCACAGTGTTGTCCACTGAAGCTTTCTTT.

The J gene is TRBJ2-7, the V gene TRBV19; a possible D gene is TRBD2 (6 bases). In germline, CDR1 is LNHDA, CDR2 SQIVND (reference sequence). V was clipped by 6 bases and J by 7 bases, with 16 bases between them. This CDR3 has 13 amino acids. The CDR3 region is CASRGTDIREQYF. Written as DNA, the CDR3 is TGTGCCAGTAGAGGGACTGACATACGGGAGCAGTACTTC. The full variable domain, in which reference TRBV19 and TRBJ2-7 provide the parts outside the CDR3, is DGGITQSPKYLFRKEGQNVTLSCEQNLNHDAMYWYRQDPGQGLRLIYYSQIVNDFQKGDIAEGYSVSREKKESFPLTVTSAQKNPTAFYLCASRGTDIREQYFGPGTRLTVT.